This TCR beta chain appears in the sequencing data of a study of identical twins. Study results and caveats: Beta out-of-frame twin sharing showed a weaker excess.

MiXCR, applied by TCRdb to the 5' RACE reads, yields one record per CDR3 protein. This sample has roughly 220,000 distinct CDR3 sequences, with 5.5% to 7.5% found just once. This clonotype was counted many times. What it binds is unknown. With V trimmed by 1 base and J by 0 bases, 5 bases remained unmatched. CDR3 length equals 16 residues. In germline, CDR1 is SGHTA, CDR2 FQGNSA. The same specimen was also included in a second study, on T cells expressing NK-cell markers. As that report states: A handful of donors showed these clonotypes also leading the CD3+CD56-NKG2C+ fraction.

The sample comprised CD8+ T cells sorted from blood. The sequence came from a woman younger than 30 in good health. The rearrangement uses TRBV7-2 and TRBJ2-5, with 7 bases aligning to TRBD2. CDR3 protein: CASSLELANYQETQYF. For the CDR3, the DNA is TGTGCCAGCAGCTTAGAACTAGCGAATTACCAAGAGACCCAGTACTTC. Drawing the rest from reference TRBV7-2 and TRBJ2-5, the complete variable domain is GAGVSQSPSNKVTEKGKDVELRCDPISGHTALYWYRQSLGQGLEFLIYFQGNSAPDKSGLPSDRFSAERTGGSVSTLTIQRTQQEDSAVYLCASSLELANYQETQYFGPGTRLLVL.